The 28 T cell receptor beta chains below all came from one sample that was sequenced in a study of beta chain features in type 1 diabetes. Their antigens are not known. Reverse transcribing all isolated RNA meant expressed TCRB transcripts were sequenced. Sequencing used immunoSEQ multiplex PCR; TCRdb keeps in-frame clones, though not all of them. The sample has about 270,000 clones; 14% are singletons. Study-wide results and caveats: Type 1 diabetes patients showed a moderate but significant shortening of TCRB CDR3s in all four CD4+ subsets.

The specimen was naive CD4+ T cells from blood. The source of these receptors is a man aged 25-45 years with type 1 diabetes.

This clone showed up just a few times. As DNA, the CDR3 is TGTGCCAGCAGCCTAGCGGGAGTCACCGGGGAGCTGTTTTTT. Its translation: CASSLAGVTGELFF. This chain joins TRBV14 and TRBJ2-2; 9 nucleotides align to TRBD2. CDR1 SGHDN and CDR2 FVKESK come from the germline V gene. The CDR3 extends over 14 amino acids. J lost 4 bases, V lost 4 bases, and 1 base had no gene match.

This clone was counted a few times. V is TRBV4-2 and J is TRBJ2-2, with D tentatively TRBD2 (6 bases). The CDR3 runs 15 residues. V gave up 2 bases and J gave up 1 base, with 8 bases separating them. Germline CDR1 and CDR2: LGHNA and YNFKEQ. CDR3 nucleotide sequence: TGTGCCAGCAGCCAAAGGCGGGAGAACACCGGGGAGCTGTTTTTT. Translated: CASSQRRENTGELFF.

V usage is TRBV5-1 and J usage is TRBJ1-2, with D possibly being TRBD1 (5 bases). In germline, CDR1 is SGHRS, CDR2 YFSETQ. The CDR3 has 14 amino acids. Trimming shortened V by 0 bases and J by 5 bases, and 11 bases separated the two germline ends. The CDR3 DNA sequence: TGCGCCAGCAGCTTGGCCACAGGAGTTTATGGCTACACCTTC. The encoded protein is CASSLATGVYGYTF.

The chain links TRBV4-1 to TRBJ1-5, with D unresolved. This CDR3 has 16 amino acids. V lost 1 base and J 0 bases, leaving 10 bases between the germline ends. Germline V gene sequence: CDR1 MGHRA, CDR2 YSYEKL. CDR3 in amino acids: CASSQGSRGSNQPQHF. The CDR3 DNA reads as TGCGCCAGCAGCCAAGGGTCACGGGGTAGCAATCAGCCCCAGCATTTT.

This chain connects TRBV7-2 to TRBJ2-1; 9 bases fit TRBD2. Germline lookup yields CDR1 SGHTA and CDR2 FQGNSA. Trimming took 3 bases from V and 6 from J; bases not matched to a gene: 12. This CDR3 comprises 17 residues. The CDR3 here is CASSFRMVAGGGNEQFF. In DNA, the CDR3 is TGTGCCAGCAGCTTTCGCATGGTGGCGGGGGGGGGCAATGAGCAGTTCTTC.

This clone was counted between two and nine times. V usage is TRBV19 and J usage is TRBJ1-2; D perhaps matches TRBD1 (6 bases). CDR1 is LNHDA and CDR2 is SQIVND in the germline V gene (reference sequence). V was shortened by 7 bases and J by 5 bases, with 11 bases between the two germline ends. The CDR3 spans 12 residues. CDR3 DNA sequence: TGTGCCAGTATGGACAGTGGATATGGCTACACCTTC. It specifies CASMDSGYGYTF.

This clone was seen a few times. CDR3 residues: CASSPGEVQETQYF. The CDR3 DNA sequence: TGTGCCAGCTCACCGGGGGAGGTTCAAGAGACCCAGTACTTC. The chain is built from TRBV18 and TRBJ2-5; the D gene is possibly TRBD2 (6 bases). Germline V gene sequence: CDR1 KGHSH, CDR2 LQKENI. This CDR3 spans 14 amino acids. Trimming cost V 3 bases and J 2 bases, with 10 bases left between them.

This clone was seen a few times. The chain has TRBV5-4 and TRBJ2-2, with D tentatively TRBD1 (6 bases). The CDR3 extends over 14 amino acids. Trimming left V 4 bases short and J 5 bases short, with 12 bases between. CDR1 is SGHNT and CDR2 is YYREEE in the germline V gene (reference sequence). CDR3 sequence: CASSPRTATGELFF. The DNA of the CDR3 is TGTGCCAGCAGCCCACGGACAGCTACCGGGGAGCTGTTTTTT.

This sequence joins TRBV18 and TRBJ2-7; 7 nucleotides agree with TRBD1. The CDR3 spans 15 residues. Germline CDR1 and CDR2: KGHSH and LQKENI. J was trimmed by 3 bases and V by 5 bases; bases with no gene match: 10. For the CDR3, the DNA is TGTGCCAGCTCATTTATTTCGGGACAGTACTACGAGCAGTACTTC. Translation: CASSFISGQYYEQYF. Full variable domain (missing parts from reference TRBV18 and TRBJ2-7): NAGVMQNPRHLVRRRGQEARLRCSPMKGHSHVYWYRQLPEEGLKFMVYLQKENIIDESGMPKERFSAEFPKEGPSILRIQQVVRGDSAAYFCASSFISGQYYEQYFGPGTRLTVT.

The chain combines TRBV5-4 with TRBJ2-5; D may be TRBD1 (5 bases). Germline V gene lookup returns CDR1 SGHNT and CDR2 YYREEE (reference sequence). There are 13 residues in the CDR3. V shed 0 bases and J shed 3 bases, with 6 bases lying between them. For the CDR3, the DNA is TGTGCCAGCAGCTTGGCGACAGAAGAGACCCAGTACTTC. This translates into CASSLATEETQYF.

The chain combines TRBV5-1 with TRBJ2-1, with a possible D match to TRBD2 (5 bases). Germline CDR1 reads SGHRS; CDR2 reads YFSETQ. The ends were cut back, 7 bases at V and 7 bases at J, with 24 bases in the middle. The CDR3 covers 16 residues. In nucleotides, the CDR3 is TGCGCCAGCGAGGTGCTGCAAAGCGGCGTGGGAAATGAGCAGTTCTTC. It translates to CASEVLQSGVGNEQFF.

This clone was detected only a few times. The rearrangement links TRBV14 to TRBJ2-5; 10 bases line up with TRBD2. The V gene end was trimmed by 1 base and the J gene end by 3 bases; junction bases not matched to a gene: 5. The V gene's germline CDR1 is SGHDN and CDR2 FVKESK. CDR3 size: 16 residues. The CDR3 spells CASSQGILAGEETQYF. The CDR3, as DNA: TGTGCCAGCAGCCAAGGAATCCTAGCGGGAGAAGAGACCCAGTACTTC.

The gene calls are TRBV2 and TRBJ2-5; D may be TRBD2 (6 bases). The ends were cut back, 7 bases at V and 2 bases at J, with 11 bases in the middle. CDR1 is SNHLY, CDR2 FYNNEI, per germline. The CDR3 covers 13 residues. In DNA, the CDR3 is TGTGCCAGCATTTCTAGCGCACAAGAGACCCAGTACTTC. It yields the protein CASISSAQETQYF.

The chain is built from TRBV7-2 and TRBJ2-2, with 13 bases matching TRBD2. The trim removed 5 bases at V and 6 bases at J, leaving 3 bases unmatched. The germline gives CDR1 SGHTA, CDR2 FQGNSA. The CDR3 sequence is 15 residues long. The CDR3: CASSPGLAGAGELFF. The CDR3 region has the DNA TGTGCCAGCAGCCCTGGACTAGCGGGAGCCGGGGAGCTGTTTTTT.

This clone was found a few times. The DNA for the CDR3 is TGCGCCAGCAGCACGACGACAGGGTGGGGAGAGACCCAGTACTTC. Protein: CASSTTTGWGETQYF. The chain carries TRBV5-1 and TRBJ2-5, with 7 bases fitting TRBD1. The V gene end was trimmed by 4 bases and the J gene end by 4 bases; junction bases not matched to a gene: 10. The germline V gene has CDR1 SGHRS and CDR2 YFSETQ. The CDR3 contains 15 residues.

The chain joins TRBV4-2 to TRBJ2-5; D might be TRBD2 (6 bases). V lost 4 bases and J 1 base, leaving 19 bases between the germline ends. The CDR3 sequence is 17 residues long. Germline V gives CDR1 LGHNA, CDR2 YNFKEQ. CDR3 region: CASSPRVSSGVQETQYF. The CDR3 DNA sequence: TGTGCCAGCAGCCCCCGAGTGAGTAGCGGAGTCCAAGAGACCCAGTACTTC.

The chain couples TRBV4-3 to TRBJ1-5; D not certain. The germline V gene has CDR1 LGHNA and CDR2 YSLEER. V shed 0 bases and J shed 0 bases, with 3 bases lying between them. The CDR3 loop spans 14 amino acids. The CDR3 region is CASSQDNSNQPQHF. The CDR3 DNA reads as TGCGCCAGCAGCCAAGATAATAGCAATCAGCCCCAGCATTTT.

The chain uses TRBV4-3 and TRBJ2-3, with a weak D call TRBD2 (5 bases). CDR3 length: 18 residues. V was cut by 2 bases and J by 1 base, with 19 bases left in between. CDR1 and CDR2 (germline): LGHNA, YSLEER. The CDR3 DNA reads TGCGCCAGCAGCCAACGCTTTACTTACCGGGAAGGCACAGATACGCAGTATTTT. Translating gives CASSQRFTYREGTDTQYF.

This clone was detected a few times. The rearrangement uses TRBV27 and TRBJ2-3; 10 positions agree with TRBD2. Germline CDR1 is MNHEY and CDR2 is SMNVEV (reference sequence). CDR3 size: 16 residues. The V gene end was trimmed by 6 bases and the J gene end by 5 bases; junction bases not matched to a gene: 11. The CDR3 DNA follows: TGTGCCAGCAGCACGTCAAGCGGGAGGGCCGTAGATACGCAGTATTTT. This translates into CASSTSSGRAVDTQYF.

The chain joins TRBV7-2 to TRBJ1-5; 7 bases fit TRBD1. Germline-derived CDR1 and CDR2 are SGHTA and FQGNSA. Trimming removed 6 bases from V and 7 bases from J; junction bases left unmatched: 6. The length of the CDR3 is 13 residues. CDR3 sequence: CASSSGGQQPQHF. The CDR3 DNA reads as TGTGCCAGCAGTTCAGGGGGTCAACAGCCCCAGCATTTT.

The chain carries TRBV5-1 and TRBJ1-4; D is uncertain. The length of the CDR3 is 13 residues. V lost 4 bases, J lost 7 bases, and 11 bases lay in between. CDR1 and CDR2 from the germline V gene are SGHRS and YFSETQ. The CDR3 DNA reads TGCGCCAGCAGCCCACAAAGCGGTGAAAAACTGTTTTTT. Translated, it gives CASSPQSGEKLFF.

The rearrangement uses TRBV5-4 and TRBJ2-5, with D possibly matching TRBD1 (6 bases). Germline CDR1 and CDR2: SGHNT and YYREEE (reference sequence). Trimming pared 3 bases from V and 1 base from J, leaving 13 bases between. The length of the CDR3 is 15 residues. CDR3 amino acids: CASSSTRGTQETQYF. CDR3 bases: TGTGCCAGCAGCTCGACGAGGGGGACCCAAGAGACCCAGTACTTC.

The CDR3: CASRKQPNEKLFF. The CDR3 DNA follows: TGTGCCAGCAGAAAGCAACCTAATGAAAAACTGTTTTTT. The chain is built from TRBV6-1 and TRBJ1-4; no clear D. The CDR3 extends over 13 amino acids. V was shortened by 6 bases and J by 3 bases, with 8 bases between the two germline ends. Germline lookup yields CDR1 MNHNS and CDR2 SASEGT.

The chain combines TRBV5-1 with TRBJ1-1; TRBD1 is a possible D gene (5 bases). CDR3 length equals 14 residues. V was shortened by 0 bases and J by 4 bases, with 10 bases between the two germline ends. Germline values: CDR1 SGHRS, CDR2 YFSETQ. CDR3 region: CASSLDRGGTEAFF. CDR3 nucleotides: TGCGCCAGCAGCTTGGATCGGGGGGGCACTGAAGCTTTCTTT.

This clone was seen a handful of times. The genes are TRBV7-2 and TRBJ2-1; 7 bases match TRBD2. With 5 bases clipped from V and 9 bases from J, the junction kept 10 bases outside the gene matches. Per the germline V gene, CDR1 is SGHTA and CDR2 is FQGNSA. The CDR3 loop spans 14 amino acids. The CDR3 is CASSPWYIAGEQFF. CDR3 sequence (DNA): TGTGCCAGCAGCCCTTGGTACATAGCGGGTGAGCAGTTCTTC.

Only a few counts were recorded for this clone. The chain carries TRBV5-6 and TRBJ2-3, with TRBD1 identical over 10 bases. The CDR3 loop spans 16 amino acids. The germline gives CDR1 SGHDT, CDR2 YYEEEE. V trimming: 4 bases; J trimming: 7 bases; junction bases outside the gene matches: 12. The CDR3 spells CASSASTGGAINTQYF. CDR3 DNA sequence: TGTGCCAGCAGCGCCTCGACAGGGGGCGCTATTAATACGCAGTATTTT.

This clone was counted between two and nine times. The CDR3, as DNA: TGCAGCGTTGGAGGCGGAGGACCCTTTAACTATGGCTACACCTTC. This encodes CSVGGGGPFNYGYTF. The V gene is TRBV29-1, the J gene TRBJ1-2; D gene uncertain. The CDR3 consists of 15 residues. The V end lost 4 bases, the J end lost 1 base, and 16 bases lay between the germline ends. Per germline, CDR1 SQVTM and CDR2 ANQGSEA. Together with reference TRBV29-1 and TRBJ1-2, the CDR3 gives the full variable domain: SAVISQKPSRDICQRGTSLTIQCQVDSQVTMMFWYRQQPGQSLTLIATANQGSEATYESGFVIDKFPISRPNLTFSTLTVSNMSPEDSSIYLCSVGGGGPFNYGYTFGSGTRLTVV.

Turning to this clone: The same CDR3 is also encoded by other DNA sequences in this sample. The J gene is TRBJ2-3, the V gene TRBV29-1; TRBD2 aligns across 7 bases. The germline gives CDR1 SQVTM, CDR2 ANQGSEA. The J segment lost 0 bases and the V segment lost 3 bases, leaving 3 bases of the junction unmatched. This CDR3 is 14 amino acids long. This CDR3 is CSVESSGSTDTQYF. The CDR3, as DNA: TGCAGCGTTGAGTCTAGCGGTAGCACAGATACGCAGTATTTT.